A single sample is the source of the 20 T cell receptor beta chains below, sequenced in a study of lymphopenia after photon versus proton radiotherapy. Only in-frame clones appear in the TCRdb table, and some are missing; sequencing was by immunoSEQ multiplex PCR. The table shows more than 30,000 clones, with over 75% occurring only once. The sequencing here drew on peripheral blood, taken from a patient treated with photon-based radiotherapy. Receptor source: a man over 45 with gastric cancer.

V usage is TRBV28 and J usage is TRBJ1-5, with D possibly matching TRBD1 (5 bases). This CDR3 contains 15 residues. The germline V gene encodes CDR1 MDHEN and CDR2 SYDVKM. Trimming removed 3 bases at V and 3 bases at J, with 12 bases between. CDR3: CASSFPGRINQPQHF. CDR3 sequence (DNA): TGTGCCAGCAGTTTCCCGGGACGGATCAATCAGCCCCAGCATTTT.

This chain connects TRBV5-1 to TRBJ2-7, with D possibly TRBD2 on 6 matching bases. Germline CDR1 and CDR2: SGHRS and YFSETQ. V lost 7 bases to trimming and J lost 0 bases, with 14 bases between them. The CDR3 is 14 amino acids. CDR3 sequence reads: CASGQTGSSYEQYF. The CDR3 DNA reads as TGCGCCAGCGGGCAAACCGGGAGCTCCTACGAGCAGTACTTC.

The CDR3 reads CASSIWSSKGGELFF. In DNA form, the CDR3 reads TGTGCCAGTAGTATATGGTCTAGTAAGGGCGGGGAGCTGTTTTTT. V gene TRBV19 combines with J gene TRBJ2-2; D remains unclear. Germline V gene sequence: CDR1 LNHDA, CDR2 SQIVND (reference sequence). V lost 2 bases, J lost 7 bases, and 14 bases lay in between. The CDR3 has 15 residues.

The V call is TRBV5-1, the J call TRBJ1-2; D may be TRBD1 (6 bases). CDR1 is SGHRS, CDR2 YFSETQ, per germline. Trimming took 3 bases from V and 6 from J, leaving 18 bases between them. This CDR3 is built from 15 residues. Here the CDR3 reads CASSSATGLVDGYTF. The CDR3 nucleotides read TGCGCCAGCAGCTCCGCGACAGGCCTCGTCGATGGCTACACCTTC. Full variable domain (missing parts from reference TRBV5-1 and TRBJ1-2): KAGVTQTPRYLIKTRGQQVTLSCSPISGHRSVSWYQQTPGQGLQFLFEYFSETQRNKGNFPGRFSGRQFSNSRSEMNVSTLELGDSALYLCASSSATGLVDGYTFGSGTRLTVV.

The rearrangement uses TRBV7-2 and TRBJ2-5; D is undetermined. Germline V gives CDR1 SGHTA, CDR2 FQGNSA. Trimming cost V 10 bases and J 2 bases, with 8 bases left between them. This CDR3 is built from 11 residues. The CDR3 DNA reads as TGTGCCACCGCCAGACAAGAGACCCAGTACTTC. Protein sequence: CATARQETQYF.

By share, this clone ranks as medium-sized (0.01 to 0.1%). This rearrangement joins TRBV7-2 to TRBJ1-2; D is perhaps TRBD1 (5 bases). The V and J ends lost 1 base and 4 bases respectively, with 13 bases between them. The germline V gene encodes CDR1 SGHTA and CDR2 FQGNSA. The length of the CDR3 is 15 residues. The CDR3 here is CASSLEGSLSYGYTF. CDR3 nucleotide sequence: TGTGCCAGCAGCTTAGAGGGGTCCCTCAGCTATGGCTACACCTTC.

This clone came up once. The CDR3 loop reads CASSLRAGDMEKLFF. The DNA for the CDR3 is TGTGCCAGCAGCTTGAGGGCCGGGGATATGGAAAAACTGTTTTTT. V gene TRBV5-4 combines with J gene TRBJ1-4; D unresolved. Trimming removed 1 base from V and 8 bases from J, with 15 bases in between. CDR3 size: 15 residues. Germline loops: CDR1 SGHNT, CDR2 YYREEE (reference sequence).

The rearrangement links TRBV18 to TRBJ2-7; D is possibly TRBD1 or TRBD2 (5 bases each). Germline V lookup: CDR1 KGHSH, CDR2 LQKENI. The CDR3 totals 13 residues. With 0 bases removed from V and 2 bases from J, the gap between germline ends came to 5 bases. The CDR3 is CASSPPGAYEQYF. CDR3 DNA: TGTGCCAGCTCACCACCGGGGGCCTACGAGCAGTACTTC.

Within the sample, this clone is medium-sized. V is TRBV7-9 and J is TRBJ1-1; 7 bases map to TRBD1. This CDR3 is built from 14 residues. V gave up 8 bases and J gave up 4 bases; unmatched junction bases: 10. Per the germline V gene, CDR1 is SEHNR and CDR2 is FQNEAQ (reference sequence). In DNA form, the CDR3 reads TGTGCCAGCGGTTGGCACAGGGGAGGCACTGAAGCTTTCTTT. As protein: CASGWHRGGTEAFF.

As to this clone: The sample carries other DNA sequences with the same CDR3. This chain connects TRBV6-5 to TRBJ1-1; D gene ambiguous. CDR1 and CDR2 (germline): MNHEY, SVGAGI. This CDR3 has 12 amino acids. V shed 0 bases and J shed 11 bases, with 10 bases lying between them. This CDR3 is CASSYSTDRAFF. Written as DNA, the CDR3 is TGTGCCAGCAGTTACTCGACGGATAGGGCTTTCTTT.

The CDR3 DNA follows: TGTGCCAGCAGCCTGGGGGGGACTAACTATGGCTACACCTTC. Its translation is CASSLGGTNYGYTF. V and J are TRBV7-9 and TRBJ1-2; D perhaps matches TRBD1 (5 bases). The CDR3 is 14 residues long. Trimming took off 5 bases at V and 0 bases at J, with 10 bases between the two ends. CDR1 and CDR2 (germline): SEHNR, FQNEAQ (reference sequence).

The chain links TRBV5-1 to TRBJ2-7; 8 bases match TRBD1. The CDR3 is 15 amino acids. The V segment lost 4 bases and the J segment 3 bases; nucleotides outside the gene matches: 9. Germline assignment: CDR1 SGHRS and CDR2 YFSETQ. In DNA form, the CDR3 reads TGCGCCAGCAGCCTGGAAGGGACAGGCAGCTACGAGCAGTACTTC. Translation: CASSLEGTGSYEQYF.

This clone was picked up one time. This chain uses TRBV4-2 with TRBJ2-2, with 12 positions matching TRBD1. V lost 0 bases and J lost 5; bases outside the gene matches: 10. Germline assignment: CDR1 LGHNA and CDR2 YNFKEQ. The CDR3 sequence is 19 residues long. The chain's CDR3 is CASSQDIGGTGGGTGELFF. The DNA for the CDR3 is TGTGCCAGCAGCCAAGATATTGGCGGGACAGGGGGCGGTACCGGGGAGCTGTTTTTT.

Comments on this clone: Sequence at one end of the junction differs from germline and may be a read error. The chain combines TRBV7-2 with TRBJ1-4; 9 bases fit TRBD1. The germline V gene has CDR1 SGHTA and CDR2 FQGNSA. This CDR3 comprises 15 residues. In nucleotides, the CDR3 is TGTGCCAGCAGATTAGACAGGGGGATCTCTGAAAAACTGTTTTTT. Residues: CASRLDRGISEKLFF.

This clone was counted a few times. The chain has TRBV5-1 and TRBJ2-5; 8 bases agree with TRBD2. Germline assignment: CDR1 SGHRS and CDR2 YFSETQ. The CDR3 loop spans 15 amino acids. Unmatched junction bases numbered 6, after V lost 3 bases and J lost 2 bases. In DNA, the CDR3 is TGCGCCAGCAGCTCGACTAGCGACCGGCAAGAGACCCAGTACTTC. It is translated as CASSSTSDRQETQYF. Drawing the rest from reference TRBV5-1 and TRBJ2-5, the complete variable domain is KAGVTQTPRYLIKTRGQQVTLSCSPISGHRSVSWYQQTPGQGLQFLFEYFSETQRNKGNFPGRFSGRQFSNSRSEMNVSTLELGDSALYLCASSSTSDRQETQYFGPGTRLLVL.

V gene TRBV7-2 combines with J gene TRBJ2-1; tentative D call: TRBD1 (5 bases). Trimming left V 3 bases short and J 5 bases short, with 8 bases between. The germline V gene encodes CDR1 SGHTA and CDR2 FQGNSA. The CDR3 consists of 13 residues. The CDR3 coding sequence is TGTGCCAGCAGCTTGGCCAGGGACAATGAGCAGTTCTTC. Translation: CASSLARDNEQFF.

The chain couples TRBV5-4 to TRBJ2-5; 7 bases are shared with TRBD2. V lost 0 bases, J lost 4 bases, and 9 bases stayed unmatched. There are 16 residues in the CDR3. CDR1 and CDR2 from the germline V gene are SGHNT and YYREEE (reference sequence). Here the CDR3 reads CASSLGGGVSRETQYF. CDR3 bases: TGTGCCAGCAGCTTGGGGGGAGGGGTGTCAAGAGAGACCCAGTACTTC.

This clone was seen only a few times. The V call is TRBV7-9, the J call TRBJ2-6; D may be TRBD1 (5 bases). Germline assignment: CDR1 SEHNR and CDR2 FQNEAQ (reference sequence). This CDR3 has 18 amino acids. V was pared by 1 base and J by 0 bases, with 13 bases between. The CDR3 protein is CASSLGSYRSSGANVLTF. CDR3 coding DNA: TGTGCCAGCAGCTTAGGGTCTTACAGGTCCTCTGGGGCCAACGTCCTGACTTTC.

V usage is TRBV7-2 and J usage is TRBJ1-5; 8 bases agree with TRBD1. The germline gives CDR1 SGHTA, CDR2 FQGNSA. With V trimmed by 4 bases and J by 4 bases, 9 bases remained unmatched. CDR3 length: 16 residues. CDR3 in amino acids: CASSSTGQGGNQPQHF. In DNA form, the CDR3 reads TGTGCCAGCAGCTCCACAGGACAGGGCGGGAATCAGCCCCAGCATTTT.

V gene TRBV19 combines with J gene TRBJ2-7; 10 bases are a match to TRBD1. After removal of 8 bases from V and 4 bases from J, the junction contained 8 bases not matched to a gene. Germline CDR1 is LNHDA and CDR2 is SQIVND (reference sequence). CDR3 length equals 14 residues. The CDR3 DNA reads TGTGCCAGTGACCCCGGGACAGGGGTTTACGAGCAGTACTTC. It is translated as CASDPGTGVYEQYF.